Below, one T cell receptor (beta chain) is given with its context. The data originate from a study of shared T cell receptors in the human thymus. Sequenced by immunoSEQ multiplex PCR; TCRdb stores in-frame clones only, minus some. Of roughly 560,000 clones in the sample, 75% to 80% were seen once. In germline, CDR1 is LNHDA, CDR2 SQIVND (reference sequence). V lost 5 bases and J lost 8, with 15 bases in between. This CDR3 comprises 14 residues. These same records also appear under a second study, on human thymus T cells.

Sequencing input: thymocytes. The sequence was collected from a boy under three years old with a congenital heart defect. The rearrangement links TRBV19 to TRBJ1-4; D call uncertain. CDR3 loop: CASSCGRDKEKLFF. For the CDR3, the DNA is TGTGCCAGTAGTTGTGGGCGTGATAAGGAAAAACTGTTTTTT.